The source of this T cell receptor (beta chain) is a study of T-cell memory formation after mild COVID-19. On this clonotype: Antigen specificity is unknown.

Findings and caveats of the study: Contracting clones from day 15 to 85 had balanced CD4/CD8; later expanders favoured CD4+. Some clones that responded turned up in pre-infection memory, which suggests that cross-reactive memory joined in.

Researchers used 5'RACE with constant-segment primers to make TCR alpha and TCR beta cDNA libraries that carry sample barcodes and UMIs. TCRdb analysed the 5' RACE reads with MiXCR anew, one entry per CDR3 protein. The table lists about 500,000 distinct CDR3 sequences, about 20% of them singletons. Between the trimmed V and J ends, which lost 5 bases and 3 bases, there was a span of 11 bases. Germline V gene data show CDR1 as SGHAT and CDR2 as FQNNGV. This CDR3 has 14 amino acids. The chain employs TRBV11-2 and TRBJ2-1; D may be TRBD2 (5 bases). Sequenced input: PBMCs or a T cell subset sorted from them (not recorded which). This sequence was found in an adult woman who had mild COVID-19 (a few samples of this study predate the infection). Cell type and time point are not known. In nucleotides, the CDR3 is TGTGCCAGCAGCCCACACGGGATCTACAATGAGCAGTTCTTC. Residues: CASSPHGIYNEQFF.